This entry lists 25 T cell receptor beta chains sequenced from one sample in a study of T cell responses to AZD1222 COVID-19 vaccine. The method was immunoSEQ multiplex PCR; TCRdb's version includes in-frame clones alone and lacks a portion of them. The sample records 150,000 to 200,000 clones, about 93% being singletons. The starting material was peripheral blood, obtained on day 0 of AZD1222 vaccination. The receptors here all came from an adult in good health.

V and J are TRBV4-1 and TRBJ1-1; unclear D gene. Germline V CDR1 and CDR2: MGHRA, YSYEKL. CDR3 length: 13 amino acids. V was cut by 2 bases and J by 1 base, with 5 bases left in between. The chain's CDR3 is CASSQFANTEAFF. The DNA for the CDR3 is TGCGCCAGCAGCCAATTCGCGAACACTGAAGCTTTCTTT.

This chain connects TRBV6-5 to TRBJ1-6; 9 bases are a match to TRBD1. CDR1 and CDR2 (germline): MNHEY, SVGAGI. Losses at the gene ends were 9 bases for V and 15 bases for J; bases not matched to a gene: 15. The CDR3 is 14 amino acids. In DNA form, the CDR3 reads TGTGCCAGTCCTGGTACAGGGGGCGATTGGCTCCTCCACTTT. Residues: CASPGTGGDWLLHF.

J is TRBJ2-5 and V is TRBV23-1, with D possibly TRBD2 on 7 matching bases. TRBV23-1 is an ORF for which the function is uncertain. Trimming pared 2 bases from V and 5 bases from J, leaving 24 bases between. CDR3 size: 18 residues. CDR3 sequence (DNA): TGCGCCAGCAGTCAACCGCGGCCCCACGGGGGGCTCGGGGAGACCCAGTACTTC. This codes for CASSQPRPHGGLGETQYF.

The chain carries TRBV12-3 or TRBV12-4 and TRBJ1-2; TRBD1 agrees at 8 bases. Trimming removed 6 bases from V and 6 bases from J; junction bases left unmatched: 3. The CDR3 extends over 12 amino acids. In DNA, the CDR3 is TGTGCCAGCAGAGACAGGGGCCATGGCTACACCTTC. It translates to CASRDRGHGYTF.

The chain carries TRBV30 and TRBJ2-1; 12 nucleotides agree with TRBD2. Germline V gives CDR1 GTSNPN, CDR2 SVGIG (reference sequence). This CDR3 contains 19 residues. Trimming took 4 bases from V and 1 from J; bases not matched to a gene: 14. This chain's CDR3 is CAWKFLDTGLAGSYNEQFF. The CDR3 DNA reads TGTGCCTGGAAGTTTCTGGACACAGGACTAGCGGGGTCCTACAATGAGCAGTTCTTC.

In DNA form, the CDR3 reads TGTGCCAGCAGCTCGGACAGGGCCGACACCGGGGAGCTGTTTTTT. Translation: CASSSDRADTGELFF. This chain links TRBV2 with TRBJ2-2, with TRBD1 matching over 8 bases. Germline values: CDR1 SNHLY, CDR2 FYNNEI. J lost 3 bases, V lost 6 bases, and 6 bases had no gene match. The CDR3 runs to 15 residues.

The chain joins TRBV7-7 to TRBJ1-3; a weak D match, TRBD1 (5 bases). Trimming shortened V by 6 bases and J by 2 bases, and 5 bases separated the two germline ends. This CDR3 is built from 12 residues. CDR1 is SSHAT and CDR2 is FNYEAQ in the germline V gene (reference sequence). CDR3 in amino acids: CASRGAGNTIYF. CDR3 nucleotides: TGTGCCAGCAGAGGGGCTGGAAACACCATATATTTT.

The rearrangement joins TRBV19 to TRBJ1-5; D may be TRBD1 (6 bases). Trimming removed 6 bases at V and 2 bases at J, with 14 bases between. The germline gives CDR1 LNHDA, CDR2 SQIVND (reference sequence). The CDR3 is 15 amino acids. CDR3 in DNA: TGTGCCAGTAGCCCCCCCTCAGGGGGCAATCAGCCCCAGCATTTT. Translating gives CASSPPSGGNQPQHF.

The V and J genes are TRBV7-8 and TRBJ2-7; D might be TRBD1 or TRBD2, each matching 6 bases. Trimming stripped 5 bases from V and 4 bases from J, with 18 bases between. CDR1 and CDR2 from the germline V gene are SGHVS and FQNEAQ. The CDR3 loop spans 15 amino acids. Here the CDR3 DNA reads TGTGCCAGCAGCGTCATTAGCGGAGGGGGATACGAGCAGTACTTC. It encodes CASSVISGGGYEQYF.

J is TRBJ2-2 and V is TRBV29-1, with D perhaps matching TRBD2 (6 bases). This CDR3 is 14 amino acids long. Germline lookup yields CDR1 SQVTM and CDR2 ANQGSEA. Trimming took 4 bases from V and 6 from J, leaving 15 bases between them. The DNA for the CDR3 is TGCAGCGTTGGAGGGGAGGTGGCATCCGGGGAGCTGTTTTTT. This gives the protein CSVGGEVASGELFF.

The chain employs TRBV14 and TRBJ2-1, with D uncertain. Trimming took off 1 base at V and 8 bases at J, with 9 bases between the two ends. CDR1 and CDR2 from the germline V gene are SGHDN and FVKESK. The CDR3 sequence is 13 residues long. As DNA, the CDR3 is TGTGCCAGCAGCCAAGTAAAGTGGCATGAGCAGTTCTTC. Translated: CASSQVKWHEQFF.

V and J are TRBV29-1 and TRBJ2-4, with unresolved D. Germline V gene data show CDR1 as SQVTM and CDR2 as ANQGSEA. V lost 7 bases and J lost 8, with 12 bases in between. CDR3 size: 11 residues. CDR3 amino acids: CSASAPDIQYF. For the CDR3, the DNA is TGCAGCGCCTCCGCCCCCGACATTCAGTACTTC.

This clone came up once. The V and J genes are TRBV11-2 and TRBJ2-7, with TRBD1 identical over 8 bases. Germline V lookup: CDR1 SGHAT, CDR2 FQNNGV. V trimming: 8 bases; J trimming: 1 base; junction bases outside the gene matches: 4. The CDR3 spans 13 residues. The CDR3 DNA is TGTGCCAGCCGTCAGGGGGCGTCCTACGAGCAGTACTTC. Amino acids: CASRQGASYEQYF.

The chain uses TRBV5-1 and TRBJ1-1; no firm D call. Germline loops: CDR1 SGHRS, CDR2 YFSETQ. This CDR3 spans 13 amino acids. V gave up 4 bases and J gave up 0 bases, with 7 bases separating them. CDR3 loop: CASSPTLNTEAFF. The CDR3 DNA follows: TGCGCCAGCAGCCCCACACTGAACACTGAAGCTTTCTTT.

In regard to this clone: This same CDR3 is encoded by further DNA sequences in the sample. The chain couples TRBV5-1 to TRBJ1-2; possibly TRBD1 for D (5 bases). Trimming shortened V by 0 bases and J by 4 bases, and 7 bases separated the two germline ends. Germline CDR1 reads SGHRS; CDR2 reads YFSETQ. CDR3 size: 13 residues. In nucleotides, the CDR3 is TGCGCCAGCAGCTTGGCCGGGGGCTATGGCTACACCTTC. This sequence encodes CASSLAGGYGYTF.

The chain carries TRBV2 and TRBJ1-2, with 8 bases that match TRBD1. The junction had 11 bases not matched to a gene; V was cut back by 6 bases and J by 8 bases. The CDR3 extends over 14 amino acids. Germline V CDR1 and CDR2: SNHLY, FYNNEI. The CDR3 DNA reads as TGTGCCAGCAGAGAAACAGGGGGGATTAAAGGCTACACCTTC. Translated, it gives CASRETGGIKGYTF.

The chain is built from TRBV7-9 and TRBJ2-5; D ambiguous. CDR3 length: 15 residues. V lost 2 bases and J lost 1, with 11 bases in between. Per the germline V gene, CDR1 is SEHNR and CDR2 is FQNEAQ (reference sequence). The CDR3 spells CASSLPRALQETQYF. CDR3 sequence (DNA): TGTGCCAGCAGCTTACCCCGGGCCCTCCAAGAGACCCAGTACTTC. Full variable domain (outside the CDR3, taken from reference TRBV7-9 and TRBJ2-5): DTGVSQNPRHKITKRGQNVTFRCDPISEHNRLYWYRQTLGQGPEFLTYFQNEAQLEKSRLLSDRFSAERPKGSFSTLEIQRTEQGDSAMYLCASSLPRALQETQYFGPGTRLLVL.

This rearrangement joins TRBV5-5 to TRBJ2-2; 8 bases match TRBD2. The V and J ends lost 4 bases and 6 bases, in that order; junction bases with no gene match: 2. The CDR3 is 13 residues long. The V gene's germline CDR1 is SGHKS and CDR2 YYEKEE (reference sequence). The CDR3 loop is CASSREGAGELFF. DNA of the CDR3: TGTGCCAGCAGCCGGGAGGGGGCCGGGGAGCTGTTTTTT.

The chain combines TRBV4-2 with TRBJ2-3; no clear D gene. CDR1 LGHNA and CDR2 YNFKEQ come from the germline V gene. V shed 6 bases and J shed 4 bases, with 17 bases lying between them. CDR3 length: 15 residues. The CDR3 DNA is TGTGCCAGCAGAAAGGACCCATCTGGGCCAGATACGCAGTATTTT. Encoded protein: CASRKDPSGPDTQYF.

The DNA for the CDR3 is TGTGCCAGCAGCCAAGAGCATCGGGACTATGGCTACACCTTC. This gives the protein CASSQEHRDYGYTF. The chain is built from TRBV14 and TRBJ1-2; D ambiguous. V was pared by 0 bases and J by 3 bases, with 8 bases between. The CDR3 has 14 amino acids. Germline V lookup: CDR1 SGHDN, CDR2 FVKESK.

The CDR3 coding sequence is TGTGCCAGCAGCCCCGGGGGGGACGCGTTTAGCTACGAGCAGTACTTC. Translation: CASSPGGDAFSYEQYF. The chain is built from TRBV28 and TRBJ2-7, with 8 bases matching TRBD2. This CDR3 spans 16 amino acids. Per the germline V gene, CDR1 is MDHEN and CDR2 is SYDVKM. J was trimmed by 3 bases and V by 6 bases; bases with no gene match: 13.

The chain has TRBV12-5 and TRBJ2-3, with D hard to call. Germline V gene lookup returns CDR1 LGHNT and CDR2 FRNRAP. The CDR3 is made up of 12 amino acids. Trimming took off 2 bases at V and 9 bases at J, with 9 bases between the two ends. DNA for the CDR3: TGTGCTAGTGGTTTGTCGATGGGGACGCAGTATTTT. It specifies CASGLSMGTQYF.

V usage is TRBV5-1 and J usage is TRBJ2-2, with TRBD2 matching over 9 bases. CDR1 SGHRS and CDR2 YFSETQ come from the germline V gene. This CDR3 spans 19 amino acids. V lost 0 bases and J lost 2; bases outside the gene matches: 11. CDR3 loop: CASSLALAGVGGNTGELFF. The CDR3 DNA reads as TGCGCCAGCAGCTTGGCTTTAGCGGGAGTCGGGGGCAACACCGGGGAGCTGTTTTTT.

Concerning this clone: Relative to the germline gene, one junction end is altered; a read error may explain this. CDR3 DNA sequence: TGCGCCAGCAGTTTGGACAGTCTCGCAAATTCACCCCTCCACTTT. This codes for CASSLDSLANSPLHF. The chain employs TRBV5-1 and TRBJ1-6; D perhaps matches TRBD1 (6 bases). In germline, CDR1 is SGHRS, CDR2 YFSETQ. The CDR3 totals 15 residues.

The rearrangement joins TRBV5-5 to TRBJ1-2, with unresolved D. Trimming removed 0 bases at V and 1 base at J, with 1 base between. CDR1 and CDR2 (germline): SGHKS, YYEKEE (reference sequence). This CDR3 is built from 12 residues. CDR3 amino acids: CASSLGNYGYTF. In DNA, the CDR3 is TGTGCCAGCAGCTTGGGTAACTATGGCTACACCTTC.